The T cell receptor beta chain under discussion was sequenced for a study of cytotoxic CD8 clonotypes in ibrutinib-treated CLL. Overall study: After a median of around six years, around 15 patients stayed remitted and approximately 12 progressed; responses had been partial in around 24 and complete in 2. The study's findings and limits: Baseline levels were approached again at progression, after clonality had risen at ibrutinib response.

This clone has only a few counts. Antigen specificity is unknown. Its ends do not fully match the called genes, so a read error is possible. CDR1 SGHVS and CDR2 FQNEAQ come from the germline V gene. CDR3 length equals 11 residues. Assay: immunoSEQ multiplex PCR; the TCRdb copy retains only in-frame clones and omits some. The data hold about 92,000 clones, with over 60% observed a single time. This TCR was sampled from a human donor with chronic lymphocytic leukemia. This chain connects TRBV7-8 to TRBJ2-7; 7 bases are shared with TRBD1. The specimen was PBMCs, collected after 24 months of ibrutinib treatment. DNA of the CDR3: TGTGCCAGCAGCTTAGGAGACAGGGAAACTTTC. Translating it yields CASSLGDRETF. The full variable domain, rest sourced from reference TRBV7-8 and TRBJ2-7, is GAGVSQSPRYKVAKRGQDVALRCDPISGHVSLFWYQQALGQGPEFLTYFQNEAQLDKSGLPSDRFFAERPEGSVSTLKIQRTQQEDSAVYLCASSLGDRETFGPGTRLTVT.